This TCR beta chain is from a study of immune characterization of retroperitoneal liposarcoma. This clonotype was picked up a small number of times. The V gene's germline CDR1 is MNHNS and CDR2 SASEGT. There are 13 residues in the CDR3. V was clipped by 7 bases and J by 8 bases; unmatched bases: 3. TCRdb passed the PCR reads through MiXCR, listing each CDR3 protein once. Here the sample spans about 18,000 distinct CDR3 sequences, 37% being singletons. This chain joins TRBV6-1 and TRBJ1-4; 11 bases are shared with TRBD1. This clonotype was obtained from a male donor with retroperitoneal liposarcoma. Sequences were obtained from blood. The CDR3 nucleotides read TGTGCCAGCAAAGGGACAGGGGGGGAAAAACTGTTTTTT. This codes for CASKGTGGEKLFF.